Presented here are 7 T cell receptor beta chains from one specimen sequenced in a study of Ad26.COV2.S vaccination and SARS-CoV-2 variants. Here immunoSEQ multiplex PCR was the method, and the copy in TCRdb shows in-frame clones only, minus some. The table has 440,000 or so clones, 89% seen once; the top ten hold around 1.8%. The treatment denotes: some 20 received Ad26.COV2.S at low or high dose, single or two shots; roughly five received placebo; per-sample allocation not given. Sample collection was performed on day 63 after the first vaccine or placebo injection. Sequencing used peripheral blood, obtained in a trial of Ad26.COV2.S vaccine versus placebo. Receptors originate from a person between 18 and 65 years old who received the Ad26.COV2.S COVID-19 vaccine or a placebo.

The J gene is TRBJ2-7, the V gene TRBV14, with D perhaps matching TRBD2 (7 bases). V was clipped by 1 base and J by 2 bases, with 18 bases between them. In germline, CDR1 is SGHDN, CDR2 FVKESK. This CDR3 spans 17 amino acids. CDR3 nucleotide sequence: TGTGCCAGCAGCCAAGGGGGGGGACATTTCAGCCCCTACGAGCAGTACTTC. Protein product: CASSQGGGHFSPYEQYF.

The chain couples TRBV18 to TRBJ2-1; 7 nucleotides match TRBD1. V lost 6 bases to trimming and J lost 8 bases; unmatched junction nucleotides: 7. Germline V gene sequence: CDR1 KGHSH, CDR2 LQKENI. The CDR3 spans 13 residues. The CDR3 reads CASSQDRADEQFF. CDR3 nucleotides: TGTGCCAGCTCTCAAGACAGGGCCGATGAGCAGTTCTTC.

This clone was observed once. CDR3 in amino acids: CAAEGEGEKLFF. CDR3 bases: TGTGCCGCCGAAGGCGAGGGGGAAAAACTGTTTTTT. J is TRBJ1-4 and V is TRBV24-1; TRBD1 might be the D (5 bases). The CDR3 runs 12 residues. Trimming left V 12 bases short and J 8 bases short, with 15 bases between. The germline gives CDR1 KGHDR, CDR2 SFDVKD.

The chain is built from TRBV6-5 and TRBJ2-7; 13 bases line up with TRBD2. CDR1 is MNHEY, CDR2 SVGAGI, per germline. The CDR3 length is 15 residues. J lost 2 bases, V lost 5 bases, and 3 bases had no gene match. Written as DNA, the CDR3 is TGTGCCAGCAGTCCGGGACTAGCGGGGACCTACGAGCAGTACTTC. Encoded protein: CASSPGLAGTYEQYF.

The rearrangement links TRBV7-3 to TRBJ2-2; either TRBD1 or TRBD2 may supply D (6 bases each). Trimming left V 5 bases short and J 0 bases short, with 13 bases between. The CDR3 spans 16 residues. From germline, CDR1 is SGHTA and CDR2 FQGTGA. CDR3 loop: CASSQQGLANTGELFF. CDR3 DNA sequence: TGTGCCAGCAGCCAACAGGGACTCGCGAACACCGGGGAGCTGTTTTTT.

This chain uses TRBV5-1 with TRBJ1-3; TRBD1 matches at 7 bases. Germline CDR1 SGHRS, CDR2 YFSETQ. Trimming at V came to 3 bases and at J to 0 bases, leaving 9 bases not matched to a gene. The length of the CDR3 is 17 residues. As DNA, the CDR3 is TGCGCCAGCAGCTGGGGCAGGGACAGCTACTCTGGAAACACCATATATTTT. Translation: CASSWGRDSYSGNTIYF.

V usage is TRBV5-4 and J usage is TRBJ1-1; 8 nucleotides line up with TRBD1. The CDR3 is made up of 12 amino acids. With 4 bases clipped from V and 7 bases from J, the junction kept 3 bases outside the gene matches. The germline V gene has CDR1 SGHNT and CDR2 YYREEE (reference sequence). The CDR3 region has the DNA TGTGCCAGCAGCCGGACAGGGCTTGAAGCTTTCTTT. Its translation: CASSRTGLEAFF.